This is a list of T cell receptor beta chains from one sample in a study of CD4 T cells in relation to SARS-CoV-2 and coronaviruses. This table comes from immunoSEQ multiplex PCR, and its TCRdb copy is limited to in-frame clones, with some not included. The sample lists about 54,000 clones; about 92% were seen once. The sample was naive CD4+ T cells from PBMCs. Receptors were obtained from an adult with COVID-19. Both conserved end residues are part of each CDR3. Fields, in order: D gene, CDR3 length, V gene, J gene, clone size, CDR3 DNA, CDR3 protein. A D gene is named only where the DNA matches it firmly. Expanded clones get a size class; other rows say once, few or many, or leave the size out.

D: -; length: 16; V: TRBV18; J: TRBJ1-2; size: -; DNA: TGTGCCAGCTCACGGGCGTCGGCACAGGTTAACTATGGCTACACCTTC; CDR3: CASSRASAQVNYGYTF
D: TRBD1; length: 17; V: TRBV27; J: TRBJ2-7; size: -; DNA: TGTGCCAGCAGCTCAAGGTGGAGGGACAGGGAACTCTACGAGCAGTACTTC; CDR3: CASSSRWRDRELYEQYF
D: -; length: 13; V: TRBV18; J: TRBJ2-5; size: -; DNA: TGTGCCAGCTCCCCTGGGAGACAAGAGACCCAGTACTTC; CDR3: CASSPGRQETQYF
D: -; length: 15; V: TRBV9; J: TRBJ2-1; size: -; DNA: TGTGCCAGCAGTGAAGGGGGGACCATCTACAATGAGCAGTTCTTC; CDR3: CASSEGGTIYNEQFF
D: TRBD2; length: 15; V: TRBV7-3; J: TRBJ2-1; size: -; DNA: TGTGCCAGCAGCTCTCTAGCGGGAGGGCCCTATGAGCAGTTCTTC; CDR3: CASSSLAGGPYEQFF
D: TRBD2; length: 15; V: TRBV9; J: TRBJ2-5; size: -; DNA: TGTGCCAGCAGTTGGTCTAGCGGGAGAACGGAGACCCAGTACTTC; CDR3: CASSWSSGRTETQYF
D: -; length: 15; V: TRBV27; J: TRBJ2-1; size: -; DNA: TGTGCCAGCAGTTCCTCCGGGCCCACCCCCGGCGAGCAGTTCTTC; CDR3: CASSSSGPTPGEQFF
D: TRBD2; length: 15; V: TRBV7-9; J: TRBJ2-1; size: -; DNA: TGTGCCAGCAGCTCACTAGCGCGCTCCTACAATGAGCAGTTCTTC; CDR3: CASSSLARSYNEQFF
D: -; length: 13; V: TRBV9; J: TRBJ1-1; size: once; DNA: TGTGCCAGCAGCGTAGCTACAGAAACTGAAGCTTTCTTT; CDR3: CASSVATETEAFF
D: TRBD1; length: 16; V: TRBV6-5; J: TRBJ1-2; size: -; DNA: TGTGCCAGCAGTTACTCGGGACAGGGCCTCAACTATGGCTACACCTTC; CDR3: CASSYSGQGLNYGYTF
D: -; length: 15; V: TRBV2; J: TRBJ2-5; size: -; DNA: TGTGCCAGCAGTGAAATGACGCGATCGAGTGAGACCCAGTACTTC; CDR3: CASSEMTRSSETQYF
D: TRBD1; length: 14; V: TRBV5-1; J: TRBJ1-1; size: -; DNA: TGCGCCAGCAGCCCCGAGGGACAGGGTATTGGGGCTTTCTTT; CDR3: CASSPEGQGIGAFF
D: TRBD1; length: 15; V: TRBV18; J: TRBJ1-1; size: -; DNA: TGTGCCAGCTCTACCGGACAGGGACAGAACACTGAAGCTTTCTTT; CDR3: CASSTGQGQNTEAFF
D: -; length: 13; V: TRBV20-1; J: TRBJ2-7; size: once; DNA: TGCAGTGCTAGTAGTGTCGTTAAAAGAGAGCAGTACTTC; CDR3: CSASSVVKREQYF
D: TRBD1; length: 15; V: TRBV5-1; J: TRBJ1-1; size: -; DNA: TGCGCCAGCAGCTTGTCCGGGACAGGGGGCACTGAAGCTTTCTTT; CDR3: CASSLSGTGGTEAFF
D: -; length: 16; V: TRBV4-1; J: TRBJ2-2; size: -; DNA: TGCGCCAGCAGCCAAGCCTGGGTCAGGGTAACCGGGGAGCTGTTTTTT; CDR3: CASSQAWVRVTGELFF
D: TRBD2; length: 17; V: TRBV3-1/TRBV3-2; J: TRBJ2-4; size: -; DNA: TGTGCCAGCAGACAGGGTAGCGGGAGGTCGGCCAAAAACATTCAGTACTTC; CDR3: CASRQGSGRSAKNIQYF
D: TRBD2; length: 13; V: TRBV6-5; J: TRBJ2-3; size: -; DNA: TGTGCCACCAGGACTAGCGGCACAGATACGCAGTATTTT; CDR3: CATRTSGTDTQYF
D: -; length: 15; V: TRBV18; J: TRBJ2-7; size: once; DNA: TGTGCCAGCTCACGATCGGACAGCTATAGCTACGAGCAGTACTTC; CDR3: CASSRSDSYSYEQYF
D: TRBD2; length: 16; V: TRBV7-6; J: TRBJ2-1; size: -; DNA: TGTGCCAGCAGCTTCCGACTAGCGGGAGGGCTAGGTGAGCAGTTCTTC; CDR3: CASSFRLAGGLGEQFF
D: TRBD1; length: 13; V: TRBV30; J: TRBJ1-2; size: -; DNA: TGTGCCTGGAACAGGGGTTCTAACTATGGCTACACCTTC; CDR3: CAWNRGSNYGYTF
D: -; length: 16; V: TRBV12-5; J: TRBJ2-7; size: -; DNA: TGTGCTAGTGGTTTGGTAAAGCGGCGGGGCCCCTACGAGCAGTACTTC; CDR3: CASGLVKRRGPYEQYF
D: -; length: 12; V: TRBV29-1; J: TRBJ1-2; size: -; DNA: TGCAGCGTGATGACAGGCTCCTATGGCTACACCTTC; CDR3: CSVMTGSYGYTF
D: -; length: 8; V: TRBV28; J: TRBJ2-1; size: -; DNA: TGTGCCGGGGGTGAGCAGTTCTTC; CDR3: CAGGEQFF
D: -; length: 13; V: TRBV6-5; J: TRBJ2-2; size: -; DNA: TGTGCCATCCGGTTTCCGAACACCGGGGAGCTGTTTTTT; CDR3: CAIRFPNTGELFF
D: -; length: 13; V: TRBV9; J: TRBJ2-2; size: once; DNA: TGTGCCAGCAGCGTTCTCTACACCGGGGAGCTGTTTTTT; CDR3: CASSVLYTGELFF
D: TRBD2; length: 14; V: TRBV5-1; J: TRBJ2-1; size: -; DNA: TGCGCCAGCAGCTCATCTAGCGGGAGGGATGAGCAGTTCTTC; CDR3: CASSSSSGRDEQFF
D: -; length: 13; V: TRBV30; J: TRBJ1-1; size: -; DNA: TGTGCCTGGGACTTTGGAGGACGCCCCCCAGCTTTCTTT; CDR3: CAWDFGGRPPAFF
D: -; length: 15; V: TRBV5-1; J: TRBJ2-1; size: -; DNA: TGCGCCAGCAGATATCTAACTGACTCCTACAATGAGCAGTTCTTC; CDR3: CASRYLTDSYNEQFF
D: TRBD1; length: 16; V: TRBV5-5; J: TRBJ2-1; size: -; DNA: TGTGCCAGCAGCATACCTTTGGGACAGGGGGCGTATGAGCAGTTCTTC; CDR3: CASSIPLGQGAYEQFF
D: TRBD2; length: 16; V: TRBV5-6; J: TRBJ2-3; size: -; DNA: TGTGCCAGCAGCTTGGTTGGGACTATGCCCACAGATACGCAGTATTTT; CDR3: CASSLVGTMPTDTQYF
D: -; length: 12; V: TRBV3-1/TRBV3-2; J: TRBJ1-1; size: few; DNA: TGTGCCAGCAGCCAAGGTTCGAGGGAAGCTTTCTTT; CDR3: CASSQGSREAFF
D: -; length: 15; V: TRBV19; J: TRBJ2-2; size: -; DNA: TGTGCCAGTAGTCTCAAACAGGGTTACACCGGGGAGCTGTTTTTT; CDR3: CASSLKQGYTGELFF
D: -; length: 14; V: TRBV10-3; J: TRBJ2-2; size: few; DNA: TGTGCCATGAGACAGGTGGGCGACACCGGGGAGCTGTTTTTT; CDR3: CAMRQVGDTGELFF
D: -; length: 17; V: TRBV5-4; J: TRBJ2-2; size: -; DNA: TGTGCCAGCAGTCCCCAAGCTCTGGCAGCGAACACCGGGGAGCTGTTTTTT; CDR3: CASSPQALAANTGELFF
D: -; length: 15; V: TRBV5-1; J: TRBJ2-1; size: -; DNA: TGCGCCAGCACCATACAGCACGGAGTGGCAAATGAGCAGTTCTTC; CDR3: CASTIQHGVANEQFF
D: TRBD2; length: 15; V: TRBV19; J: TRBJ2-3; size: -; DNA: TGTGCCAGTAGTACCACTGCGGGAGTGAGAACCACGCAGTATTTT; CDR3: CASSTTAGVRTTQYF
D: -; length: 14; V: TRBV10-3; J: TRBJ1-5; size: -; DNA: TGTGCCATCAGTGAGTCAGGGGTCGGTCAGCCCCAGCATTTT; CDR3: CAISESGVGQPQHF
D: TRBD1; length: 14; V: TRBV28; J: TRBJ1-2; size: -; DNA: TGTGCCAGCACCCAAGCAGGGGGCGACTATGGCTACACCTTC; CDR3: CASTQAGGDYGYTF
D: -; length: 16; V: TRBV7-3; J: TRBJ2-3; size: -; DNA: TGTGCCAGCAGCTTAAGGGTCGGGGCAAGCACAGATACGCAGTATTTT; CDR3: CASSLRVGASTDTQYF
D: TRBD2; length: 17; V: TRBV11-2; J: TRBJ2-2; size: few; DNA: TGTGCCAGCAGTTTTATTGGACTAGCGGGAGGGCGCGGGGAGCTGTTTTTT; CDR3: CASSFIGLAGGRGELFF
D: TRBD1; length: 14; V: TRBV28; J: TRBJ2-7; size: -; DNA: TGTGCCAGCACTTGGGGACAGGGCTCATACGAGCAGTACTTC; CDR3: CASTWGQGSYEQYF
D: -; length: 15; V: TRBV5-4; J: TRBJ2-1; size: once; DNA: TGTGCCAGCAGCTTACCTCTAAGCTCCTACAATGAGCAGTTCTTC; CDR3: CASSLPLSSYNEQFF
D: TRBD2; length: 14; V: TRBV4-1; J: TRBJ2-1; size: -; DNA: TGCGCCAGCAAGGAGACTAGCGGGAGCAATGAGCAGTTCTTC; CDR3: CASKETSGSNEQFF
D: -; length: 15; V: TRBV30; J: TRBJ1-5; size: once; DNA: TGTGCCTGGAGTCCCCTGGGGGGGGCGGGTCAGCCCCAGCATTTT; CDR3: CAWSPLGGAGQPQHF
D: -; length: 16; V: TRBV10-3; J: TRBJ2-2; size: -; DNA: TGTGCCATCGGAATCCCGGAGGGGGTTTCCACCGGGGAGCTGTTTTTT; CDR3: CAIGIPEGVSTGELFF
D: TRBD1; length: 15; V: TRBV2; J: TRBJ1-4; size: -; DNA: TGTGCCAGCAACAGAGAGACAGGGGGCCGTGAAAAACTGTTTTTT; CDR3: CASNRETGGREKLFF
D: TRBD1; length: 15; V: TRBV28; J: TRBJ1-2; size: -; DNA: TGTGCCAGCAGTTTCCAGGGGGCGCGTAGCTATGGCTACACCTTC; CDR3: CASSFQGARSYGYTF
D: TRBD2; length: 16; V: TRBV27; J: TRBJ2-7; size: -; DNA: TGTGCCAGCAGTCCCGGACTAGCGGGATGGAGGGGTGAGCAGTACTTC; CDR3: CASSPGLAGWRGEQYF